A selection of T cell receptor beta chains follows, all from one sample in a study of T cell responses to AZD1222 COVID-19 vaccine. Only in-frame clones appear in the TCRdb table, and some are missing; sequencing was by immunoSEQ multiplex PCR. The sample has roughly 100,000 clones; 90% are singletons. Sequences were derived from peripheral blood, sampled on day 0 of AZD1222 vaccination. These receptors were collected from an adult in good health. CDR3s include the opening cysteine and the closing phenylalanine or tryptophan. Fields, in order: clone size, V gene, D gene, J gene, CDR3 DNA, CDR3 protein. D genes are given only for firm matches. The size of a clone is reported for some rows only, either as once, few or many, or as a class for expanded clones.

abundance: -; v_gene: TRBV28; d_gene: -; j_gene: TRBJ1-6; CDR3nt: TGTGCCAGCAGTCCGCGCTTGGCGGCCGACTATAATTCACCCCTCCACTTT; CDR3aa: CASSPRLAADYNSPLHF
abundance: -; v_gene: TRBV5-8; d_gene: -; j_gene: TRBJ1-2; CDR3nt: TGTGCCAGCAGCTTGGGGCGGTATGGCTACACCTTC; CDR3aa: CASSLGRYGYTF
abundance: -; v_gene: TRBV7-9; d_gene: -; j_gene: TRBJ1-1; CDR3nt: TGTGCCAGCAGCTTAATACTCTGGGGGACTGAAGCTTTCTTT; CDR3aa: CASSLILWGTEAFF
abundance: -; v_gene: TRBV18; d_gene: -; j_gene: TRBJ1-6; CDR3nt: TGTGCCAGCTCACCACCGGTTAGGGATGGCTCACCCCTCCACTTT; CDR3aa: CASSPPVRDGSPLHF
abundance: -; v_gene: TRBV12-3/TRBV12-4; d_gene: -; j_gene: TRBJ1-5; CDR3nt: TGTGCCAGCAGTCGGGAGAACAATCAGCCCCAGCATTTT; CDR3aa: CASSRENNQPQHF
abundance: -; v_gene: TRBV4-2; d_gene: TRBD1; j_gene: TRBJ2-7; CDR3nt: TGTGCCAGCAGCCAAGAGCTTGGACGGGACAGGAGTAACGAGCAGTACTTC; CDR3aa: CASSQELGRDRSNEQYF
abundance: -; v_gene: TRBV7-2; d_gene: -; j_gene: TRBJ1-2; CDR3nt: TGTGCCAGCAGCGTCGGGCCTCGGGGCTACACCTTC; CDR3aa: CASSVGPRGYTF
abundance: -; v_gene: TRBV5-5; d_gene: TRBD2; j_gene: TRBJ2-7; CDR3nt: TGTGCCAGCAGCTCAGGTGAAGCGGGGGCAACCCGGCAGTACTTC; CDR3aa: CASSSGEAGATRQYF
abundance: few; v_gene: TRBV27; d_gene: TRBD1; j_gene: TRBJ2-5; CDR3nt: TGTGCCAGCAGTCCTGGACAGGGGGTCTATTTAGGAGAGACCCAGTACTTC; CDR3aa: CASSPGQGVYLGETQYF
abundance: -; v_gene: TRBV5-5; d_gene: TRBD1; j_gene: TRBJ1-5; CDR3nt: TGTGCCAGCAGCTTGGGGACAGGGGTGAGTCAGCCCCAGCATTTT; CDR3aa: CASSLGTGVSQPQHF
abundance: -; v_gene: TRBV4-2; d_gene: -; j_gene: TRBJ1-5; CDR3nt: TGTGCCAGCAGCCAAGGGCATAATAGCAATCAGCCCCAGCATTTT; CDR3aa: CASSQGHNSNQPQHF
abundance: -; v_gene: TRBV14; d_gene: TRBD1; j_gene: TRBJ2-1; CDR3nt: TGTGCCAGCAGCAGAGACCCCAGATCCGGGACAGGGCCCAATGAGCAGTTCTTC; CDR3aa: CASSRDPRSGTGPNEQFF
abundance: -; v_gene: TRBV7-6; d_gene: TRBD1; j_gene: TRBJ2-2; CDR3nt: TGTGCCAGCAGCCGGGGACAGGGAATCACCGGGGAGCTGTTTTTT; CDR3aa: CASSRGQGITGELFF
abundance: -; v_gene: TRBV28; d_gene: -; j_gene: TRBJ1-3; CDR3nt: TGTGCCAGCAGGTTTGGAAACACCATATATTTT; CDR3aa: CASRFGNTIYF
abundance: once; v_gene: TRBV7-2; d_gene: TRBD1; j_gene: TRBJ2-1; CDR3nt: TGTGCCAGCAGCTTACAAGAGGGGGCTTGGTACAATGAGCAGTTCTTC; CDR3aa: CASSLQEGAWYNEQFF
abundance: -; v_gene: TRBV9; d_gene: -; j_gene: TRBJ1-1; CDR3nt: TGTGCCAGCAGCGTAAGTAGCTACACTGAAGCTTTCTTT; CDR3aa: CASSVSSYTEAFF
abundance: -; v_gene: TRBV2; d_gene: TRBD1; j_gene: TRBJ1-2; CDR3nt: TGTGCCAGCTATGACCCGGGACAGGGAATGAATTGGTATGGCTACACCTTC; CDR3aa: CASYDPGQGMNWYGYTF
abundance: -; v_gene: TRBV3-1/TRBV3-2; d_gene: -; j_gene: TRBJ2-7; CDR3nt: TGTGCCAGCAGCCAAAACAGGGACCTCGAGCAGTACTTC; CDR3aa: CASSQNRDLEQYF